Listed below are T cell receptor beta chains from one sample, sequenced in a study of blood T cell repertoires in COVID-19. Generated by immunoSEQ multiplex PCR, the TCRdb table keeps only in-frame clones and is missing some. The sample contains 350,000 to 450,000 clones, about 89% of which appear only once. The specimen was peripheral blood. The receptors stem from a woman aged 35 to 49 with COVID-19, enrolled during active disease. Each CDR3 is given with its conserved first and last residue. Each record gives: J gene, D gene, V gene, clone size, CDR3 DNA, CDR3 protein. D genes are given only for firm matches. Size tells how often a clone was seen (once, few, many) or the class of an expanded clone, and some rows leave it out.

J: TRBJ1-6
D: TRBD1
V: TRBV5-1
size: -
DNA: TGCGCCAGCAGCTTGGCTTCAACCGGGACAGGGCATTCACCCCTCCACTTT
CDR3: CASSLASTGTGHSPLHF

J: TRBJ2-7
D: -
V: TRBV9
size: -
DNA: TGTGCCAGCAGCGTGGGAACAGGGCCCTACGAGCAGTACTTC
CDR3: CASSVGTGPYEQYF

J: TRBJ1-2
D: -
V: TRBV30
size: -
DNA: TGTGCCTGGAGTGTACAAAGGGGCCGTTTGGGCTACACCTTC
CDR3: CAWSVQRGRLGYTF

J: TRBJ1-2
D: -
V: TRBV4-1
size: -
DNA: TGCGCCAGCAGCCAAGTAGCGCAGCTCTATGGCTACACCTTC
CDR3: CASSQVAQLYGYTF

J: TRBJ1-1
D: -
V: TRBV4-1
size: many
DNA: TGCGCCAGCAGCCAAGATCTCAGGGAGGTGATAGTCACTGAAGCTTTCTTT
CDR3: CASSQDLREVIVTEAFF

J: TRBJ2-7
D: TRBD1
V: TRBV28
size: -
DNA: TGTGCCAGCAGTTATGGACAGGCCCAGGGCTACGAGCAGTACTTC
CDR3: CASSYGQAQGYEQYF

J: TRBJ2-1
D: TRBD2
V: TRBV7-6
size: -
DNA: TGTGCCAGCAGCTTAGGGATTCCGACTAGCGGGAGCGATGAGCAGTTCTTC
CDR3: CASSLGIPTSGSDEQFF

J: TRBJ2-1
D: -
V: TRBV2
size: -
DNA: TGTGCCAGCAGCCCAGTCAGGGGAGACAATGAGCAGTTCTTC
CDR3: CASSPVRGDNEQFF

J: TRBJ1-5
D: TRBD1
V: TRBV4-3
size: -
DNA: TGCGCCAGCAGCCAAGATGGGCAGGGGGAACGTCAGCCCCAGCATTTT
CDR3: CASSQDGQGERQPQHF

J: TRBJ2-7
D: TRBD2
V: TRBV3-1/TRBV3-2
size: -
DNA: TGTGCCAGCAGCCAAGTCCACCTCGGGACTAGCGGATCTAGGGGGGAGCAGTACTTC
CDR3: CASSQVHLGTSGSRGEQYF

J: TRBJ2-1
D: -
V: TRBV28
size: -
DNA: TGTGCCAGCAGGTCTAGAGGAGGTTTCAAGCGCAATGAGCAGTTCTTC
CDR3: CASRSRGGFKRNEQFF

J: TRBJ1-2
D: -
V: TRBV7-2
size: -
DNA: TGTGCCAGCAGCTTACCCCCACATAACTATGGCTACACCTTC
CDR3: CASSLPPHNYGYTF

J: TRBJ1-1
D: -
V: TRBV6-4
size: -
DNA: TGTGCCAGCTCTGGCAGTATGAACACTGAAGCTTTCTTT
CDR3: CASSGSMNTEAFF

J: TRBJ2-7
D: -
V: TRBV4-3
size: -
DNA: TGCGCCAGCAGCCAAGATCTCGCATCACAGACCTACGAGCAGTACTTC
CDR3: CASSQDLASQTYEQYF

J: TRBJ1-5
D: -
V: TRBV28
size: -
DNA: TGTGCCAGCAGCCCCCGGACAGCGAGCAATCAGCCCCAGCATTTT
CDR3: CASSPRTASNQPQHF

J: TRBJ2-3
D: TRBD2
V: TRBV7-9
size: -
DNA: TGTGCCAGCAGCCGAATAGCGGGGGACACAGATACGCAGTATTTT
CDR3: CASSRIAGDTDTQYF

J: TRBJ1-2
D: -
V: TRBV12-3/TRBV12-4
size: -
DNA: TGTGCCAGCAGTTTTTTGACAGACTATGGCTACACCTTC
CDR3: CASSFLTDYGYTF

J: TRBJ2-2
D: TRBD2
V: TRBV7-3
size: -
DNA: TGTGCCAGCAGCTCCCCATCCGGGACTAGCGGGGCCGAAAACACCGGGGAGCTGTTTTTT
CDR3: CASSSPSGTSGAENTGELFF

J: TRBJ2-6
D: TRBD1
V: TRBV9
size: -
DNA: TGTGCCAGCAGCACAATTCCGGGACAGGGAAGAACTGGGGCCAACGTCCTGACTTTC
CDR3: CASSTIPGQGRTGANVLTF

J: TRBJ1-4
D: -
V: TRBV5-1
size: -
DNA: TGCGCCAGCAGAGAGAGTAATGAAAAACTGTTTTTT
CDR3: CASRESNEKLFF

J: TRBJ2-2
D: TRBD2
V: TRBV5-1
size: -
DNA: TGCGCCAGCAGTTCACCGGGACTAGCAACCGGGGAGCTGTTTTTT
CDR3: CASSSPGLATGELFF

J: TRBJ1-1
D: -
V: TRBV7-3
size: -
DNA: TGTGCCAGCAGCTTATACCCAGTAAACACTGAAGCTTTCTTT
CDR3: CASSLYPVNTEAFF

J: TRBJ2-7
D: -
V: TRBV7-7
size: -
DNA: TGTGCTAGCAGCCGAACCTGGGGGGAATACAGAAGTTACGAGCAGTACTTC
CDR3: CASSRTWGEYRSYEQYF

J: TRBJ2-1
D: -
V: TRBV28
size: -
DNA: TGTGCCAGCATACCGTCCAGGCCAAACAGGAATGAGCAGTTCTTC
CDR3: CASIPSRPNRNEQFF

J: TRBJ2-3
D: TRBD2
V: TRBV5-1
size: -
DNA: TGCGCCAGCAGCCTAGGGGGGGCTCTAGCGGGAGGGCCCACAGATACGCAGTATTTT
CDR3: CASSLGGALAGGPTDTQYF

J: TRBJ2-7
D: TRBD1
V: TRBV27
size: -
DNA: TGTGCCAGCAGCCCCGGGACAGGGGCCCTCGTGAAGTACTTC
CDR3: CASSPGTGALVKYF

J: TRBJ2-1
D: TRBD2
V: TRBV7-3
size: -
DNA: TGTGCCAGCAGCCCCGCAAGCGGGAACGGCAATGAGCAGTTCTTC
CDR3: CASSPASGNGNEQFF

J: TRBJ2-7
D: TRBD2
V: TRBV28
size: -
DNA: TGTGCCAGCAGCCCTGGGGGGGGATCTGGCGAGCAGTACTTC
CDR3: CASSPGGGSGEQYF